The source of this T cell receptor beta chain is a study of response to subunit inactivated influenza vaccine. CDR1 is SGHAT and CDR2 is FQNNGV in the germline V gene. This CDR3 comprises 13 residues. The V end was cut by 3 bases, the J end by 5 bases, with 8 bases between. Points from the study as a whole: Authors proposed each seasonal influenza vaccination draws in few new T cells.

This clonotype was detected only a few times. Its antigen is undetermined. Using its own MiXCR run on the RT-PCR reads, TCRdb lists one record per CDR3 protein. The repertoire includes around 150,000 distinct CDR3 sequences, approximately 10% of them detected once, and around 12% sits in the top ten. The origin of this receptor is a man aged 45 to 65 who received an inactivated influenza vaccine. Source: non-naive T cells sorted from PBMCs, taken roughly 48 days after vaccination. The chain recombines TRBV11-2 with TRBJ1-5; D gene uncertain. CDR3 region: CASSFMTDQPQHF. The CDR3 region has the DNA TGTGCCAGCAGCTTCATGACCGATCAGCCCCAGCATTTT. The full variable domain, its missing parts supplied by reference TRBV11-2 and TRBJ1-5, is EAGVAQSPRYKIIEKRQSVAFWCNPISGHATLYWYQQILGQGPKLLIQFQNNGVVDDSQLPKDRFSAERLKGVDSTLKIQPAKLEDSAVYLCASSFMTDQPQHFGDGTRLSIL.